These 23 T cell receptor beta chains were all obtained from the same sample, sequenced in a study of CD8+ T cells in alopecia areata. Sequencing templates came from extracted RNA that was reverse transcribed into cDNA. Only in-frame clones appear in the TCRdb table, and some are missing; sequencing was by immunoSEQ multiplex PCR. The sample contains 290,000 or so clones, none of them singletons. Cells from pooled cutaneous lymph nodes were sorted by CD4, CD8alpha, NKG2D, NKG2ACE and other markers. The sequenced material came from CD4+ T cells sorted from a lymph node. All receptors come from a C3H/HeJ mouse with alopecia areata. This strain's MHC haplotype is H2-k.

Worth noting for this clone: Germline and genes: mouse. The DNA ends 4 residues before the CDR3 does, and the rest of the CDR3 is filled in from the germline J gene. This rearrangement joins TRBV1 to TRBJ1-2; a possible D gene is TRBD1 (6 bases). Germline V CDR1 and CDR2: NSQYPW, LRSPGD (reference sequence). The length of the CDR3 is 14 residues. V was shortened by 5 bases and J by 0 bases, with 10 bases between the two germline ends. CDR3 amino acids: CTCSRDTSNSDYTF. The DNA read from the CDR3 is TGCACCTGCAGTAGGGACACCTCAAACTCC.

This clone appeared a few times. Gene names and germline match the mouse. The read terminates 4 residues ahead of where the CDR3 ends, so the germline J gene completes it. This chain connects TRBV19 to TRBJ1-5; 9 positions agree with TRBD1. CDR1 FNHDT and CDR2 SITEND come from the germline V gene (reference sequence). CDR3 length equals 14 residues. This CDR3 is CASRRQGGNTAPLF. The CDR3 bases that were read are TGTGCCAGCAGAAGACAGGGGGGGAACACA.

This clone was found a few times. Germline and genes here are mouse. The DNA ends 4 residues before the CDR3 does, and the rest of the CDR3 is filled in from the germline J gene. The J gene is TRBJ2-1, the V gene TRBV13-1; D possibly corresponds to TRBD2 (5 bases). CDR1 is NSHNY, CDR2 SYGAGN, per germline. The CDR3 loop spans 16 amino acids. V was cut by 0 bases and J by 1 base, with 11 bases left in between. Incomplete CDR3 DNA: TGTGCCAGCAGTGATGCGTGGGGTCTAAACTATGCT. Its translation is CASSDAWGLNYA. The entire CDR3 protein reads CASSDAWGLNYAEQFF.

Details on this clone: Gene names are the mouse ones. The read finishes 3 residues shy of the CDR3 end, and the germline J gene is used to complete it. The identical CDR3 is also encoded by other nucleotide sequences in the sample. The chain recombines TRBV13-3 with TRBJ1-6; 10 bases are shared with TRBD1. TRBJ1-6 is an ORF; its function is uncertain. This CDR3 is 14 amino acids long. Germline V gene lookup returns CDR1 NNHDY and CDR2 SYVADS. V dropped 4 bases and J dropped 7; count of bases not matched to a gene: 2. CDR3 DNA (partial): TGTGCCAGCAGTCGGGACAGGGGCAATTCGCCC. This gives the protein CASSRDRGNSP. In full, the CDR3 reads CASSRDRGNSPLYF.

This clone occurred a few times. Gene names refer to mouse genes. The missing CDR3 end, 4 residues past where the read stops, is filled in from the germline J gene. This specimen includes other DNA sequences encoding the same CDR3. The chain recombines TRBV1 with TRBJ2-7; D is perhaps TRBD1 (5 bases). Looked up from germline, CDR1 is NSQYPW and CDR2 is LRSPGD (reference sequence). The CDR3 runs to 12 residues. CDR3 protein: CTCSAEGDEQYF. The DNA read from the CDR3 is TGCACCTGCAGTGCAGAAGGGGAT. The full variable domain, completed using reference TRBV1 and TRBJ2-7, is VTLLEQNPRWRLVPRGQAVNLRCILKNSQYPWMSWYQQDLQKQLQWLFTLRSPGDKEVKSLPGADYLATRVTDTELRLQVANMSQGRTLYCTCSAEGDEQYFGPGTRLTVL.

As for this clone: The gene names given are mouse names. Partial CDR3 DNA: TGTGCCAGCAGTGATGAGGGGGGCCTCTATGCT. As protein: CASSDEGGLYA. The whole CDR3 protein reads CASSDEGGLYAEQFF. The chain links TRBV13-1 to TRBJ2-1; possible D gene TRBD2, 7 bases. The sequenced fragment ends 4 residues before the CDR3 boundary, so the rest is inferred from the germline J gene. The CDR3 contains 15 residues. Between the trimmed V and J ends, which lost 0 bases and 3 bases, there was a span of 10 bases. The germline CDR1 and CDR2 sequences are NSHNY and SYGAGN.

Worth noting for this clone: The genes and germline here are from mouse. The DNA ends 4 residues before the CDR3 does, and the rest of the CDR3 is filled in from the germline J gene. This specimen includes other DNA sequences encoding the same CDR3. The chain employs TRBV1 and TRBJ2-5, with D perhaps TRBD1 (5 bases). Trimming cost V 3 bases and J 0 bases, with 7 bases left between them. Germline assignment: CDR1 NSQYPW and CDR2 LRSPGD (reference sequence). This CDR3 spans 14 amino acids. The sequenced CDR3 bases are TGCACCTGCAGTGCGGACATTAACCAAGAC. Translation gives CTCSADINQD. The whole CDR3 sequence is CTCSADINQDTQYF.

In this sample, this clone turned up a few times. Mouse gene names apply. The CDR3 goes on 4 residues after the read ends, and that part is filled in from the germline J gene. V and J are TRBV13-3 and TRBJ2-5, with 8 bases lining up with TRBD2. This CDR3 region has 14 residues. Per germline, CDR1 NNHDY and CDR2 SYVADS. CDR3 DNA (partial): TGTGCCAGCAGTGATGAACGGGGGGGCGAC. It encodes CASSDERGGD. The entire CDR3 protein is CASSDERGGDTQYF.

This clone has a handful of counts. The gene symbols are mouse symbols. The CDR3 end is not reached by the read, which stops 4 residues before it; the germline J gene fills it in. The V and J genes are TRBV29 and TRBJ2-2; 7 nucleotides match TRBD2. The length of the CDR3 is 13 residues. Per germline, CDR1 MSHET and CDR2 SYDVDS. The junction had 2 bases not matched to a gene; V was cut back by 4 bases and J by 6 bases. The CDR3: CASSSGGAGQLYF. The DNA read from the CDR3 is TGTGCTAGCAGTTCTGGGGGAGCCGGG.

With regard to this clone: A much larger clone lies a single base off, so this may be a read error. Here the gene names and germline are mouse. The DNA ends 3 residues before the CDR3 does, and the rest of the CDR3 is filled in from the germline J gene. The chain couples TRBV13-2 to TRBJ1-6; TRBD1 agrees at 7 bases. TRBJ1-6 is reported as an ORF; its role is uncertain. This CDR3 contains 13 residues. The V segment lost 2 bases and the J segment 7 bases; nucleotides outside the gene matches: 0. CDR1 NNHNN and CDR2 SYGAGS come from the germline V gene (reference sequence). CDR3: CASGETGNSPLYF. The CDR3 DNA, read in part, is TGTGCCAGCGGTGAGACAGGGAATTCGCCC.

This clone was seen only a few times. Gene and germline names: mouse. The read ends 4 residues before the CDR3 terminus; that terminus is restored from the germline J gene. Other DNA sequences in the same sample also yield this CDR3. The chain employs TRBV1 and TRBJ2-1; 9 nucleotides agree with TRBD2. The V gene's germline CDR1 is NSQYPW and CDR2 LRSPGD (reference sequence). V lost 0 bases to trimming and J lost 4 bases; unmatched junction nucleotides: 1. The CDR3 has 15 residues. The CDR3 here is CTCSADGTGYAEQFF. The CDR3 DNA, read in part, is TGCACCTGCAGTGCAGATGGGACTGGGTATGCT. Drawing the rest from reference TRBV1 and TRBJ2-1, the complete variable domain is VTLLEQNPRWRLVPRGQAVNLRCILKNSQYPWMSWYQQDLQKQLQWLFTLRSPGDKEVKSLPGADYLATRVTDTELRLQVANMSQGRTLYCTCSADGTGYAEQFFGPGTRLTVL.

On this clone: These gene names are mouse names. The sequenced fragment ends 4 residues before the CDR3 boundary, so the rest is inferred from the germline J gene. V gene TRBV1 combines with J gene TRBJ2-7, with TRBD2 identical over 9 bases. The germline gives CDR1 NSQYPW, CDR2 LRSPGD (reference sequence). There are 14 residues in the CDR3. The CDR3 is CTCSAGTGRYEQYF. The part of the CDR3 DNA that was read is TGCACCTGCAGTGCCGGGACTGGGAGATAT.

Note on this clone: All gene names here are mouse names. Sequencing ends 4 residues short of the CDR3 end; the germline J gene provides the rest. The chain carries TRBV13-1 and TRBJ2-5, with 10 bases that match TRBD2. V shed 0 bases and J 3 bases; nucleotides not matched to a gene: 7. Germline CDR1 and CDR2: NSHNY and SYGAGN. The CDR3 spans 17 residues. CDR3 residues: CASSDALGGRRQDTQYF. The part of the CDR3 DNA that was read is TGTGCCAGCAGTGATGCCCTGGGGGGGCGCCGACAAGAC.

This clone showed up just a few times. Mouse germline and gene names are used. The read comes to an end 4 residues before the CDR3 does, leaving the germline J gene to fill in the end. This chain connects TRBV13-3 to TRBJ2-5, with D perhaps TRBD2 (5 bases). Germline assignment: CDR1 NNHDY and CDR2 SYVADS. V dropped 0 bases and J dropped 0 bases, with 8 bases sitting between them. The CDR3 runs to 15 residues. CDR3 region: CASSDVWVNQDTQYF. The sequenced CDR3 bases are TGTGCCAGCAGTGATGTCTGGGTTAACCAAGAC.

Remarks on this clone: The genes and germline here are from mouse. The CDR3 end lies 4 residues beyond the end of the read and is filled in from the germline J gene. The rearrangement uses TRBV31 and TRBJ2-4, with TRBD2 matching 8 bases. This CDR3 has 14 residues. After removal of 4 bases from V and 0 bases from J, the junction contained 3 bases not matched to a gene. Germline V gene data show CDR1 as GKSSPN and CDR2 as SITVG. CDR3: CAWKTGASQNTLYF. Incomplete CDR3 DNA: TGTGCCTGGAAGACTGGGGCTAGTCAAAAC.

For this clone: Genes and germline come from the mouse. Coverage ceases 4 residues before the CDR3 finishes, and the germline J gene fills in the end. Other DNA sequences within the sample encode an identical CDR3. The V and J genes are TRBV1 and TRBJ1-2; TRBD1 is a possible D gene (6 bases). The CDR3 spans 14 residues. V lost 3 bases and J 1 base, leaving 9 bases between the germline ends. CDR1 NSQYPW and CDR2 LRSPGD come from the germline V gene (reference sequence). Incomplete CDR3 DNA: TGCACCTGCAGTGCGACGACAGGAAACTCC. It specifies CTCSATTGNS. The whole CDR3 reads CTCSATTGNSDYTF.

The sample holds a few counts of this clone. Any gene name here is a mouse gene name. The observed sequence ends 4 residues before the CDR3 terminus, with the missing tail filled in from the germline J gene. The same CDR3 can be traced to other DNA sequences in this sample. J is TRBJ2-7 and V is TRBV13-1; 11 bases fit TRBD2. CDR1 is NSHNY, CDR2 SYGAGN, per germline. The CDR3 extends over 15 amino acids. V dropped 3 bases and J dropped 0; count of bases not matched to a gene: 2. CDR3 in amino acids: CASSADWGGSYEQYF. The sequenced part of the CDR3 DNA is TGTGCCAGCAGTGCAGACTGGGGGGGCTCCTAT.

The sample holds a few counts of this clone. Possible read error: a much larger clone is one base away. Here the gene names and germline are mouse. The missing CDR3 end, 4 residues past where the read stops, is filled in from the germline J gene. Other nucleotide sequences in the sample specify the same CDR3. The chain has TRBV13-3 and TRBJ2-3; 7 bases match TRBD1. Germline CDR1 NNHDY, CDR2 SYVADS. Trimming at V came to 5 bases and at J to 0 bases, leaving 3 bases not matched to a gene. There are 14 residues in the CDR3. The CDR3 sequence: CASSGTASAETLYF. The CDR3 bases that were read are TGTGCCAGCAGCGGGACAGCTAGTGCAGAA.

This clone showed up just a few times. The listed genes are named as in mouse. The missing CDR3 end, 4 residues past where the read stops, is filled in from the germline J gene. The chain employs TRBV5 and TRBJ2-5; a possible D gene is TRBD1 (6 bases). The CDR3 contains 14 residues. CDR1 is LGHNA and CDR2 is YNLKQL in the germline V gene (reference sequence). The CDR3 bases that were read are TGTGCCAGCAGCCAAGACCAGGGGATGGAC. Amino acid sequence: CASSQDQGMD. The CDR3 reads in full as CASSQDQGMDTQYF.

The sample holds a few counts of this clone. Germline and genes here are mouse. CDR3 bases read: TGTGCCAGCACCCCGGGACAATCAAACTCC. Translating it yields CASTPGQSNS. The complete CDR3 sequence is CASTPGQSNSDYTF. The chain carries TRBV13-1 and TRBJ1-2, with D possibly TRBD1 on 6 matching bases. Sequencing ends 4 residues short of the CDR3 end; the germline J gene provides the rest. Germline values: CDR1 NSHNY, CDR2 SYGAGN. Deletions cut 6 bases from V and 0 bases from J, with 12 bases between. The CDR3 is 14 amino acids.

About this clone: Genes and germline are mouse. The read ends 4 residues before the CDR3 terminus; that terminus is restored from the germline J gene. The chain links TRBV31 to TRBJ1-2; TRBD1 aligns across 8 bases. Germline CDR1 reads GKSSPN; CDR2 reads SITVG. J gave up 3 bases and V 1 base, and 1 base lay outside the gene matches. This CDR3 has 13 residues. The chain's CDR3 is CAWSPGGDSDYTF. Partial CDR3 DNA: TGTGCCTGGAGTCCAGGGGGCGACTCC.

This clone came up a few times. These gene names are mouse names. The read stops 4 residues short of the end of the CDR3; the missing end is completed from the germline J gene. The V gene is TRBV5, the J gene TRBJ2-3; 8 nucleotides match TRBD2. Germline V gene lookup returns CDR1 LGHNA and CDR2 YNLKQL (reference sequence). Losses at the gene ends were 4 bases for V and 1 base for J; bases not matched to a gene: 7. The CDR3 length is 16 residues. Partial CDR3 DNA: TGTGCCAGCAGCCCGTGGGGGGGAACGGGTGCAGAA. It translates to CASSPWGGTGAE. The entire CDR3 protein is CASSPWGGTGAETLYF.

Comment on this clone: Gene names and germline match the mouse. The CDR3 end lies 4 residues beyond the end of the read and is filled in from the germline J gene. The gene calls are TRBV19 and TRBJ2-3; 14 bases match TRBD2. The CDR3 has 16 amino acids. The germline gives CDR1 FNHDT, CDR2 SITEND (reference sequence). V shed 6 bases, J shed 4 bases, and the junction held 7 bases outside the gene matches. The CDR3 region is CASNPGLGGRTETLYF. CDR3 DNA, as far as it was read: TGTGCCAGCAATCCGGGACTGGGGGGGCGTACAGAA.